The text below deals with one T cell receptor (beta chain). The data were obtained in a study of blood T cell repertoires in COVID-19. Whole-study context: From the United States, Italy and Spain came samples of acute and convalescent COVID-19. T cells, B-cell-depleted T cells, or PBMCs provided the cDNA or gDNA that served as material.

V was cut by 2 bases and J by 0 bases, with 7 bases left in between. CDR1 is SGHAT, CDR2 FQNNGV, per germline. The CDR3 sequence is 14 residues long. Study processing details: Quantification of nucleated cells was approximated via reference gene primer amplification. TCRdb's table, derived via immunoSEQ multiplex PCR, lists solely in-frame clones and lacks some. V and J calls plus clone size are reproduced from that table; the DNA served to infer D and trimming. The sample lists 200,000 to 250,000 clones; approximately 80% were seen once. The chain is built from TRBV11-2 and TRBJ1-1; D possibly corresponds to TRBD1 (5 bases). The sequenced sample was peripheral blood. The sequence came from a human donor in a cohort sampled during active COVID-19. The CDR3 region is CASSLQGLNTEAFF. The CDR3 bases are TGTGCCAGCAGCTTACAGGGATTGAACACTGAAGCTTTCTTT.